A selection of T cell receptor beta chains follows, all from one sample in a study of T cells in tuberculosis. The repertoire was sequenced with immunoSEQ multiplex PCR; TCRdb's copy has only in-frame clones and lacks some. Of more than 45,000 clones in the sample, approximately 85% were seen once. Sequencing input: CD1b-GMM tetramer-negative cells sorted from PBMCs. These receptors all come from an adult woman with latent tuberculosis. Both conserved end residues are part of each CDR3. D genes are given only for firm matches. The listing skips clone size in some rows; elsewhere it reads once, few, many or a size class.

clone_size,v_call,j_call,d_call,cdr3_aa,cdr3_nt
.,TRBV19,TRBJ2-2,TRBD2,CASSSGGAGSGELFF,TGTGCCAGTAGTAGCGGGGGGGCTGGTAGCGGGGAGCTGTTTTTT
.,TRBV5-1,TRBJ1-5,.,CASSLGDRTDQPQHF,TGCGCCAGCAGCTTGGGCGACAGAACTGATCAGCCCCAGCATTTT
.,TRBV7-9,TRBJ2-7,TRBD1,CASSSPPGTAVYEQYF,TGTGCCAGCAGTTCACCCCCCGGGACAGCAGTATACGAGCAGTACTTC
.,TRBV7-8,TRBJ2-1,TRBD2,CASSPLRGSGVNEQFF,TGTGCCAGCAGCCCCCTCCGGGGGAGCGGGGTCAATGAGCAGTTCTTC
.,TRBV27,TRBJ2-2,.,CASRAGTNTGELFF,TGTGCCAGCAGGGCGGGTACGAACACCGGGGAGCTGTTTTTT
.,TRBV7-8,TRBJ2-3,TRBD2,CASSPMGLAGAWGTDTQYF,TGTGCCAGCAGCCCCATGGGACTAGCGGGAGCGTGGGGCACAGATACGCAGTATTTT
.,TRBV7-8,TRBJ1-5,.,CASSLEQAGYQPQHF,TGTGCCAGCAGCTTGGAACAGGCAGGATATCAGCCCCAGCATTTT
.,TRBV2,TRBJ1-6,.,CASSERGEISPLHF,TGTGCCAGCAGTGAACGGGGGGAGATTTCACCCCTCCACTTT
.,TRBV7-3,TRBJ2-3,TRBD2,CASSLSSGGSADTQYF,TGTGCCAGCAGCCTTTCCAGCGGGGGGAGCGCAGATACGCAGTATTTT
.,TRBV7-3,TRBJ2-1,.,CASSFLVAAYNEQFF,TGTGCCAGCAGCTTTCTCGTAGCGGCCTACAATGAGCAGTTCTTC
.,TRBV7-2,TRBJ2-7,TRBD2,CASSLASGRAREQYF,TGTGCCAGCAGCCTGGCTAGCGGGAGGGCCAGAGAGCAGTACTTC
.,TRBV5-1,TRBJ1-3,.,CASSRGGSSSGNTIYF,TGCGCCAGCAGCCGAGGGGGATCTAGCTCTGGAAACACCATATATTTT
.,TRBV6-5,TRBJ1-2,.,CASSYDFADPYTF,TGTGCCAGCAGTTACGATTTCGCGGATCCGTATACCTTC
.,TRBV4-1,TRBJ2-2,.,CASSKGGGELFF,TGCGCCAGCAGCAAAGGAGGGGGGGAGCTGTTTTTT
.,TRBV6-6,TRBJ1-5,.,CASSPTGGQPQHF,TGTGCCAGCAGTCCCACCGGAGGACAGCCCCAGCATTTT
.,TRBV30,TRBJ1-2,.,CAWTSGGSGYGYTF,TGTGCCTGGACGTCCGGGGGTTCGGGCTATGGCTACACCTTC
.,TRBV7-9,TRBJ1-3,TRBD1,CAGQPGQGARGNTIYF,TGTGCCGGCCAACCGGGACAGGGGGCAAGAGGAAACACCATATATTTT
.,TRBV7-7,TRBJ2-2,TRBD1,CASSSKGGIGELFF,TGTGCTAGCAGCTCGAAAGGGGGCATCGGGGAGCTGTTTTTT
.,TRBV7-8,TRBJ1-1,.,CASSPPEYTEAFF,TGTGCCAGCAGCCCACCCGAGTACACTGAAGCTTTCTTT
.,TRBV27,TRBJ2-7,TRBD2,CASSRISGGEQYF,TGTGCCAGCAGTAGAATATCGGGGGGCGAGCAGTACTTC
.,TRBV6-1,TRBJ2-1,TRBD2,CASMEGLAVNEQFF,TGTGCCAGCATGGAGGGGCTAGCGGTCAATGAGCAGTTCTTC
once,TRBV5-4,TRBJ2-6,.,CASRFRGSQGGNSGANVLTF,TGTGCCAGCAGGTTTCGGGGTTCCCAAGGAGGTAACTCTGGGGCCAACGTCCTGACTTTC
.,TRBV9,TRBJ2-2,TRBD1,CASSGGTVNTGELFF,TGTGCCAGCAGCGGAGGGACAGTCAACACCGGGGAGCTGTTTTTT
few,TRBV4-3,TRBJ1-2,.,CASSQVFGGASGYTF,TGCGCCAGCAGCCAAGTGTTTGGGGGGGCCAGTGGCTACACCTTC
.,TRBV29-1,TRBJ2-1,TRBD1,CSVPKTGVVSYNEQFF,TGCAGCGTCCCTAAGACAGGGGTTGTGTCCTACAATGAGCAGTTCTTC
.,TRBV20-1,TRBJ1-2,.,CSASGYTF,TGCAGTGCGAGCGGCTACACCTTC
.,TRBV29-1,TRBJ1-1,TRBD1,CSVLGQVNTEAFF,TGCAGCGTTCTAGGACAGGTGAACACTGAAGCTTTCTTT
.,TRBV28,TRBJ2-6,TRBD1,CASKGQDLSGANVLTF,TGTGCCAGCAAGGGACAGGACCTCTCTGGGGCCAACGTCCTGACTTTC
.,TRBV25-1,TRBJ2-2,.,CASSDSTGELFF,TGTGCCAGCAGTGATAGCACCGGGGAGCTGTTTTTT
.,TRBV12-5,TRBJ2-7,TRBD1,CASGLAGTGKEYF,TGTGCTAGTGGTTTGGCCGGGACAGGGAAGGAGTACTTC
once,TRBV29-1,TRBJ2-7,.,CSVGQAYEQYF,TGCAGCGTTGGTCAGGCCTACGAGCAGTACTTC
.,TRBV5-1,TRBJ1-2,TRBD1,CASSLGGDRPNYGYTF,TGCGCCAGCAGCTTGGGAGGGGACAGACCTAACTATGGCTACACCTTC
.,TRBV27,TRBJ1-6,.,CASSLSPNYNSPLHF,TGTGCCAGCAGTCTTAGTCCTAACTATAATTCCCCCCTCCACTTT
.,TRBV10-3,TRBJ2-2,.,CAISEWAGYDSGELFF,TGTGCCATCAGTGAGTGGGCAGGGTATGATTCCGGGGAGCTGTTTTTT
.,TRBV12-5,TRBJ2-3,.,CASGLVPASQGDTQYF,TGTGCTAGTGGTTTGGTACCGGCTAGCCAAGGAGATACGCAGTATTTT
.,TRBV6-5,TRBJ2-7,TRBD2,CASRVLAGQTYEQYF,TGTGCCAGCAGAGTTCTAGCGGGCCAAACCTACGAGCAGTACTTC
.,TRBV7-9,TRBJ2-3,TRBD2,CASSAIAPAGGLTDTQYF,TGTGCCAGCAGCGCCATAGCCCCAGCGGGGGGTCTGACAGATACGCAGTATTTT
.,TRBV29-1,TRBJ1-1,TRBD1,CSVVGTVGTEAFF,TGCAGCGTTGTTGGGACAGTGGGCACTGAAGCTTTCTTT
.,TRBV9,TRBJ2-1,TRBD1,CASSGFDRGGANEQFF,TGTGCCAGCAGCGGATTCGACAGGGGGGGTGCCAATGAGCAGTTCTTC
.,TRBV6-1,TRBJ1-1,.,CASGGGDWDTEAFF,TGTGCCAGCGGGGGGGGAGACTGGGACACTGAAGCTTTCTTT
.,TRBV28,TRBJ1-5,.,CASSILPRGGNQPQHF,TGTGCCAGCAGTATCCTACCTAGGGGTGGCAATCAGCCCCAGCATTTT
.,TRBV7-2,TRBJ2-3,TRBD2,CASSLRSASGRTDTQYF,TGTGCCAGCAGCTTAAGGTCGGCTAGCGGGAGAACAGATACGCAGTATTTT
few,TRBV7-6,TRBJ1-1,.,CASSPIQGNTEAFF,TGTGCCAGCAGCCCGATCCAGGGGAACACTGAAGCTTTCTTT
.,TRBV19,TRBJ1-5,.,CASSTSGVVDQPQHF,TGTGCCAGTAGTACTTCAGGGGTGGTCGATCAGCCCCAGCATTTT
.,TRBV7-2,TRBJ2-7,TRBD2,CASSPQVAGGLLGQYF,TGTGCCAGCAGCCCACAAGTAGCGGGGGGGCTCCTAGGGCAGTACTTC
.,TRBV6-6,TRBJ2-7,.,CASSTRDSPYEQYF,TGTGCCAGCAGTACCCGGGACTCGCCCTACGAGCAGTACTTC
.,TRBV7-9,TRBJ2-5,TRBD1,CASSLEGGRETQYF,TGTGCCAGCAGCTTAGAAGGGGGCAGGGAGACCCAGTACTTC
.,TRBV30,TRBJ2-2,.,CAWGGLTGELFF,TGTGCCTGGGGGGGCCTAACCGGGGAGCTGTTTTTT
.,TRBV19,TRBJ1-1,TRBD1,CASSTQGVNTEAFF,TGTGCCAGTAGTACGCAGGGGGTGAACACTGAAGCTTTCTTT
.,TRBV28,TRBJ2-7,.,CASRVGLPYEQYF,TGTGCCAGCAGAGTGGGACTCCCCTACGAGCAGTACTTC
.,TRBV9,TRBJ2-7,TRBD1,CASSPRFAGGVYEQYF,TGTGCCAGCAGCCCCCGATTCGCAGGGGGCGTCTACGAGCAGTACTTC
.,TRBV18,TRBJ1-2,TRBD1,CASSPLRGQGFDGYTF,TGTGCCAGCTCACCACTTAGAGGACAGGGCTTCGATGGCTACACCTTC
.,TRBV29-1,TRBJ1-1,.,CSTLSQAGGGAFF,TGCAGCACGCTATCACAGGCCGGGGGAGGAGCTTTCTTT
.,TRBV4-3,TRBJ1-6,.,CASSQDVPAAYNSPLHF,TGCGCCAGCAGCCAAGACGTCCCGGCGGCGTATAATTCACCCCTCCACTTT
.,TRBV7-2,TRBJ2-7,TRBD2,CASSRLALNYEQYF,TGTGCCAGCAGCCGACTAGCTCTTAACTACGAGCAGTACTTC